One sample yielded the 12 T cell receptor beta chains listed below, sequenced in a study of molecular identifiers for immune sequencing clone quantification. TCRdb recomputed calls from the PCR reads with MiXCR, one row per CDR3 protein. The profile shows 100,000 or so distinct CDR3 sequences, about 21% of them singletons. The sequenced sample consisted of naive CD8+ T cells from blood, with Jurkat cell RNA spiked in. Regarding subset: FACS-sorted CD8+CD4-CCR7+CD45RA+ naive T cells. The receptors come from a human donor in good health. Some libraries in this study had Jurkat cell RNA spiked in.

This clonotype came up many times. The CDR3 spells CASLAINTGELFF. DNA of the CDR3: TGTGCCAGCTTAGCCATAAACACCGGGGAGCTGTTTTTT. The V and J genes are TRBV12-3 or TRBV12-4 and TRBJ2-2; D not resolved. V was trimmed by 8 bases and J by 2 bases, leaving 9 bases between them. The CDR3 spans 13 residues.

Points on this clonotype: A much bigger clone sits one base away, suggesting this may be a read error. The chain links TRBV6-5 to TRBJ2-2; D gene unclear. Trimming shortened V by 0 bases and J by 0 bases, and 17 bases separated the two germline ends. This CDR3 spans 19 amino acids. Germline-derived CDR1 and CDR2 are MNHEY and SVGAGI. The CDR3 loop is CASSYSRRNEYPNTGELFF. CDR3 sequence (DNA): TGTGCCAGCAGTTACTCGAGACGAAATGAATACCCGAACACCGGGGAGCTGTTTTTT.

This clonotype was seen ten or more times. The chain employs TRBV27 and TRBJ2-3; D call uncertain. Per germline, CDR1 MNHEY and CDR2 SMNVEV (reference sequence). Trimming stripped 6 bases from V and 3 bases from J, with 13 bases between. The CDR3 totals 14 residues. The CDR3 sequence is CASSNTASTDTQYF. The DNA for the CDR3 is TGTGCCAGCAGCAACACGGCCTCGACAGATACGCAGTATTTT.

This clonotype occurred many times. V is TRBV30 and J is TRBJ2-1; the D is unclear. V dropped 3 bases and J dropped 4 bases, with 4 bases sitting between them. Looked up from germline, CDR1 is GTSNPN and CDR2 is SVGIG (reference sequence). The CDR3 loop spans 11 amino acids. CDR3 sequence (DNA): TGTGCCTGGAGGGGATACAATGAGCAGTTCTTC. Its protein is CAWRGYNEQFF.

This sequence joins TRBV19 and TRBJ1-5; perhaps TRBD1 as D (6 bases). Germline V gene data show CDR1 as LNHDA and CDR2 as SQIVND (reference sequence). V lost 3 bases and J lost 7, with 19 bases in between. The CDR3 runs to 16 residues. CDR3 residues: CASSIGFGGAGQPQHF. In DNA form, the CDR3 reads TGTGCCAGTAGTATTGGTTTCGGGGGGGCAGGACAGCCCCAGCATTTT.

In regard to this clonotype: The junction differs from germline at one of its ends, possibly a read error. The V and J genes are TRBV12-3 or TRBV12-4 and TRBJ1-1, with D possibly TRBD1 on 5 matching bases. The CDR3 has 13 residues. As DNA, the CDR3 is TGTGCCGGCAGGCCCCCGGGACACACTGAAGCTTTCTTT. As protein: CAGRPPGHTEAFF.

There are many counts of this clonotype. The chain is built from TRBV10-3 and TRBJ2-7, with TRBD2 as a possible D gene (6 bases). The length of the CDR3 is 15 residues. V was cut by 0 bases and J by 2 bases, with 11 bases left in between. Germline V gene sequence: CDR1 ENHRY, CDR2 SYGVKD. The CDR3 sequence is CAISESEGLAYEQYF. In DNA, the CDR3 is TGTGCCATCAGTGAGTCGGAGGGTTTGGCCTACGAGCAGTACTTC.

The V gene is TRBV7-9, the J gene TRBJ1-2; D not resolved. The germline V and J ends were trimmed by 6 bases and 7 bases, with 24 bases remaining between them. The germline gives CDR1 SEHNR, CDR2 FQNEAQ (reference sequence). CDR3 length: 16 residues. CDR3 sequence (DNA): TGTGCCAGCAGTTACCAGCTTTCCGAGGGTTTTGGTGGCTACACCTTC. Translating it yields CASSYQLSEGFGGYTF.

Comment on this clonotype: Its ends do not fully match the called genes, so a read error is possible. The J gene is TRBJ2-7, the V gene TRBV5-6; D is undetermined. This CDR3 spans 15 amino acids. CDR1 and CDR2 (germline): SGHDT, YYEEEE. CDR3 sequence (DNA): TGTACCAGCAGCTCTGACCGGGCCTCAGAAGCTGGGCAGTACTTC. Translated, it gives CTSSSDRASEAGQYF. Drawing the rest from reference TRBV5-6 and TRBJ2-7, the complete variable domain is DAGVTQSPTHLIKTRGQQVTLRCSPKSGHDTVSWYQQALGQGPQFIFQYYEEEERQRGNFPDRFSGHQFPNYSSELNVNALLLGDSALYLCTSSSDRASEAGQYFGPGTRLTVT.

The CDR3 sequence: CASSPLGLISYGYTF. The CDR3 DNA follows: TGTGCCAGCAGTCCCCTGGGACTTATCAGCTATGGCTACACCTTC. The chain employs TRBV28 and TRBJ1-2; the D gene is possibly TRBD1 (5 bases). V was shortened by 5 bases and J by 4 bases, with 17 bases between the two germline ends. CDR1 is MDHEN and CDR2 is SYDVKM in the germline V gene. CDR3 length equals 15 residues.

On this clonotype itself: Being one base from a much bigger clone, this may be a read error. The rearrangement joins TRBV7-2 to TRBJ2-2, with 9 bases aligning to TRBD2. This CDR3 has 18 amino acids. Germline V gives CDR1 SGHTA, CDR2 FQGNSA. CDR3 DNA: TGTGTCAGCAGCTTATGGTTGGGACTAGCTAAGAACACCGGGGAGCTGTTTTTT. Translating it yields CVSSLWLGLAKNTGELFF.

To note about this clonotype: Since a much larger clone is just one base distant, this may be a read error. The chain links TRBV6-6 to TRBJ2-7; 9 bases line up with TRBD2. Germline CDR1 and CDR2: MNHNY and SVGAGI (reference sequence). With 7 bases clipped from V and 8 bases from J, the junction kept 15 bases outside the gene matches. This CDR3 contains 15 residues. Here the CDR3 DNA reads TGTGCCAGCACCCTAACCCCGGGACTAGCCAAACAGCAGTACTTC. Its protein product is CASTLTPGLAKQQYF.